The 20 T cell receptor beta chains in this list originate from one sample, sequenced in a study of T cell responses to AZD1222 COVID-19 vaccine. Repertoires were generated with immunoSEQ multiplex PCR, while TCRdb's copy carries only in-frame clones and drops some. The sample yields 140,000 to 150,000 clones, roughly 90% seen once. The sample in question was peripheral blood, obtained on day 0 of AZD1222 vaccination. These receptors were taken from an adult in good health.

This clone was recorded only once. The J gene is TRBJ2-7, the V gene TRBV20-1; TRBD1 agrees at 8 bases. Trimming at V came to 3 bases and at J to 1 base, leaving 5 bases not matched to a gene. Germline loops: CDR1 DFQATT, CDR2 SNEGSKA (reference sequence). The CDR3 runs to 14 residues. CDR3 region: CSASTGQGSYEQYF. The CDR3 bases are TGCAGTGCTAGTACCGGACAGGGTTCCTACGAGCAGTACTTC.

The chain is built from TRBV10-3 and TRBJ2-7; 7 nucleotides agree with TRBD2. The germline V gene has CDR1 ENHRY and CDR2 SYGVKD. The CDR3 sequence is 14 residues long. V gave up 9 bases and J gave up 2 bases; unmatched junction bases: 10. The CDR3: CAIGKAGVAYEQYF. For the CDR3, the DNA is TGTGCCATAGGGAAGGCGGGAGTAGCCTACGAGCAGTACTTC.

The chain employs TRBV10-3 and TRBJ2-1, with D tentatively TRBD1 (5 bases). V was trimmed by 4 bases and J by 5 bases, leaving 15 bases between them. The CDR3 consists of 15 residues. CDR1 ENHRY and CDR2 SYGVKD come from the germline V gene. The CDR3 here is CAISGSGGQHNEQFF. Here the CDR3 DNA reads TGTGCCATCAGTGGGTCCGGCGGACAACACAATGAGCAGTTCTTC.

The rearrangement uses TRBV6-5 and TRBJ2-7; no clear D. This CDR3 is 12 amino acids long. Trimming pared 1 base from V and 5 bases from J, leaving 6 bases between. CDR1 is MNHEY and CDR2 is SVGAGI in the germline V gene. CDR3 sequence (DNA): TGTGCCAGCAGTTACTTGCATGACGAGCAGTACTTC. Translation gives CASSYLHDEQYF.

For the CDR3, the DNA is TGTGCCAGCTCAGGTTCTCGGAATACGCAGTATTTT. This gives the protein CASSGSRNTQYF. J is TRBJ2-3 and V is TRBV12-3 or TRBV12-4; D gene unclear. Deletions cut 8 bases from V and 7 bases from J, with 13 bases between. CDR3 length: 12 amino acids.

The CDR3: CASSPDRGPYEQYF. The CDR3 DNA follows: TGTGCCAGCAGTCCGGACAGGGGGCCCTACGAGCAGTACTTC. This chain joins TRBV27 and TRBJ2-7; 11 bases are a match to TRBD1. The CDR3 spans 14 residues. V lost 5 bases to trimming and J lost 2 bases; unmatched junction nucleotides: 2. Per the germline V gene, CDR1 is MNHEY and CDR2 is SMNVEV (reference sequence).

The V gene is TRBV27, the J gene TRBJ2-7; no clear D. V gave up 6 bases and J gave up 1 base, with 13 bases separating them. The CDR3 covers 14 residues. Germline V gene lookup returns CDR1 MNHEY and CDR2 SMNVEV (reference sequence). The CDR3 sequence: CASSYRPESYEQYF. CDR3 nucleotides: TGTGCCAGCAGCTACCGGCCGGAGTCCTACGAGCAGTACTTC.

This chain joins TRBV5-1 and TRBJ2-7; 10 bases align to TRBD2. CDR1 and CDR2 (germline): SGHRS, YFSETQ. This CDR3 is 15 amino acids long. V shed 5 bases, J shed 2 bases, and the junction held 7 bases outside the gene matches. The DNA of the CDR3 is TGCGCCAGCAGATCTTCTAGCGGGGGAACCTACGAGCAGTACTTC. Residues: CASRSSSGGTYEQYF.

This clone appeared a single time. The chain has TRBV6-4 and TRBJ2-5; the D gene is possibly TRBD2 (5 bases). V lost 3 bases to trimming and J lost 6 bases, with 11 bases between them. CDR1 is MRHNA and CDR2 is SNTAGT in the germline V gene. The length of the CDR3 is 13 residues. As DNA, the CDR3 is TGTGCCAGCAGTGAAATTCCCGGGAAGACCCAGTACTTC. Its translation: CASSEIPGKTQYF.

The chain has TRBV3-1 (or the pseudogene TRBV3-2) and TRBJ2-7, with D possibly being TRBD2 (6 bases). Deletions cut 1 base from V and 10 bases from J, with 17 bases between. The CDR3 covers 14 residues. Germline V gives CDR1 LGHDT, CDR2 YNNKEL (reference sequence). CDR3 amino acids: CASSQGLGTPRQYF. In DNA, the CDR3 is TGTGCCAGCAGCCAAGGGTTAGGGACTCCCCGCCAGTACTTC.

This chain uses TRBV19 with TRBJ2-1; 14 nucleotides line up with TRBD2. V gave up 1 base and J gave up 9 bases; unmatched junction bases: 2. Per the germline V gene, CDR1 is LNHDA and CDR2 is SQIVND (reference sequence). The CDR3 length is 15 residues. The CDR3 nucleotides read TGTGCCAGTAGTATAGTCGGACTAGCGGGAGGTGAGCAGTTCTTC. Translated: CASSIVGLAGGEQFF. The variable domain in full, completed from reference TRBV19 and TRBJ2-1, reads DGGITQSPKYLFRKEGQNVTLSCEQNLNHDAMYWYRQDPGQGLRLIYYSQIVNDFQKGDIAEGYSVSREKKESFPLTVTSAQKNPTAFYLCASSIVGLAGGEQFFGPGTRLTVL.

The V call is TRBV4-1, the J call TRBJ1-4, with TRBD1 matching over 9 bases. The CDR3 runs 17 residues. The V and J ends lost 2 bases and 7 bases, in that order; junction bases with no gene match: 11. Germline V gene lookup returns CDR1 MGHRA and CDR2 YSYEKL. This CDR3 reads CASSQFGIGTGFEKLFF. The CDR3, as DNA: TGCGCCAGCAGCCAATTTGGGATAGGGACAGGGTTTGAAAAACTGTTTTTT.

This chain links TRBV6-5 with TRBJ2-4; D is possibly TRBD2 (5 bases). The CDR3 totals 16 residues. V was shortened by 0 bases and J by 0 bases, with 9 bases between the two germline ends. Looked up from germline, CDR1 is MNHEY and CDR2 is SVGAGI. The CDR3 sequence: CASSYSERIAKNIQYF. Here the CDR3 DNA reads TGTGCCAGCAGTTACTCCGAGCGGATAGCCAAAAACATTCAGTACTTC.

The rearrangement joins TRBV28 to TRBJ1-2; no reliable D call. The CDR3 has 13 amino acids. V was clipped by 5 bases and J by 4 bases, with 11 bases between them. Germline loops: CDR1 MDHEN, CDR2 SYDVKM. The CDR3 loop reads CASSRKGRYGYTF. CDR3 sequence (DNA): TGTGCCAGCAGTCGAAAAGGGCGCTATGGCTACACCTTC.

This chain links TRBV7-2 with TRBJ2-1; D unclear. The CDR3 length is 13 residues. Germline assignment: CDR1 SGHTA and CDR2 FQGNSA. Deletions cut 5 bases from V and 10 bases from J, with 15 bases between. The DNA of the CDR3 is TGTGCCAGCAGCGAGACGCAGGTTGGGGAGCAGTTCTTC. Its protein product is CASSETQVGEQFF. Supplemented by reference TRBV7-2 and TRBJ2-1, the full variable domain reads GAGVSQSPSNKVTEKGKDVELRCDPISGHTALYWYRQSLGQGLEFLIYFQGNSAPDKSGLPSDRFSAERTGGSVSTLTIQRTQQEDSAVYLCASSETQVGEQFFGPGTRLTVL.

The CDR3 protein is CASSMRTGRRQPQHF. The CDR3 DNA sequence: TGTGCCAGTAGTATGAGGACAGGCCGGAGGCAGCCCCAGCATTTT. This chain uses TRBV19 with TRBJ1-5, with TRBD1 matching 7 bases. Germline loops: CDR1 LNHDA, CDR2 SQIVND (reference sequence). The CDR3 has 15 residues. V shed 3 bases, J shed 7 bases, and the junction held 9 bases outside the gene matches.

This clone was recorded a few times. The chain has TRBV19 and TRBJ2-3; D not resolved. The CDR3 is made up of 16 amino acids. Germline values: CDR1 LNHDA, CDR2 SQIVND (reference sequence). V was pared by 3 bases and J by 0 bases, with 13 bases between. The CDR3 here is CASSITVQASTDTQYF. CDR3 in DNA: TGTGCCAGTAGTATTACCGTCCAGGCTAGCACAGATACGCAGTATTTT.

This chain uses TRBV9 with TRBJ2-5; 7 bases are shared with TRBD2. CDR1 and CDR2 from the germline V gene are SGDLS and YYNGEE. V lost 4 bases, J lost 4 bases, and 16 bases stayed unmatched. This CDR3 has 17 residues. In DNA, the CDR3 is TGTGCCAGCAGCTCCCGGCTAGCGGTATCCCAGGGAGAGACCCAGTACTTC. Protein sequence: CASSSRLAVSQGETQYF.

The rearrangement uses TRBV10-3 and TRBJ2-1, with a possible D match to TRBD2 (5 bases). The germline V gene has CDR1 ENHRY and CDR2 SYGVKD. This CDR3 is 13 amino acids long. V lost 10 bases, J lost 5 bases, and 15 bases lay in between. The CDR3 is CATVLVPDNEQFF. DNA for the CDR3: TGTGCCACGGTACTAGTTCCCGACAATGAGCAGTTCTTC.

The sample holds one count of this clone. This chain connects TRBV19 to TRBJ2-5, with 10 bases that match TRBD1. The CDR3 runs to 14 residues. Germline CDR1 and CDR2: LNHDA and SQIVND (reference sequence). V trimming: 7 bases; J trimming: 4 bases; junction bases outside the gene matches: 6. CDR3 DNA: TGTGCCAGTACTGGACAGGGGGTAGGAGAGACCCAGTACTTC. Protein sequence: CASTGQGVGETQYF.